Listed here are 6 T cell receptor beta chains from one sample, sequenced in a study of shared clonotypes between healthy human individuals. Libraries were prepared by immunoSEQ multiplex PCR; TCRdb keeps only in-frame clonotypes and omits some of them. The sample lists approximately 500,000 clones, 90% to 97% occurring once. Sequencing was performed on naive CD4+ T cells sorted from blood. The subset: CD45RA+ positively selected. All receptors derive from a woman in her 30s in good health.

The chain carries TRBV30 and TRBJ2-3; 8 nucleotides align to TRBD1. This CDR3 has 14 residues. CDR1 is GTSNPN, CDR2 SVGIG, per germline (reference sequence). V lost 0 bases to trimming and J lost 6 bases; unmatched junction nucleotides: 5. The CDR3 region is CAWSVHQGADTQYF. The CDR3 region has the DNA TGTGCCTGGAGTGTACATCAGGGGGCGGATACGCAGTATTTT.

The V and J genes are TRBV28 and TRBJ2-6, with TRBD1 matching over 7 bases. Looked up from germline, CDR1 is MDHEN and CDR2 is SYDVKM. This CDR3 contains 15 residues. J gave up 8 bases and V 5 bases, and 9 bases lay outside the gene matches. The CDR3 DNA is TGTGCCAGCAGTCCGGACAGGCCAGCTCCCAACGTCCTGACTTTC. It encodes CASSPDRPAPNVLTF.

This clone was seen just once. The chain is built from TRBV18 and TRBJ2-7; D perhaps matches TRBD1 (6 bases). Looked up from germline, CDR1 is KGHSH and CDR2 is LQKENI. Trimming removed 3 bases at V and 0 bases at J, with 15 bases between. The CDR3 sequence is 16 residues long. In DNA form, the CDR3 reads TGTGCCAGCTCACCCCTTAGACAGGACCTCTCCTACGAGCAGTACTTC. Its translation: CASSPLRQDLSYEQYF.

The chain recombines TRBV2 with TRBJ1-5; 7 bases match TRBD1. Per germline, CDR1 SNHLY and CDR2 FYNNEI. Trimming removed 4 bases from V and 13 bases from J; junction bases left unmatched: 7. The CDR3 has 12 residues. The CDR3 spells CASSVLRGPQHF. DNA for the CDR3: TGTGCCAGCAGTGTCTTGAGGGGGCCACAGCATTTT. The complete variable domain, with remaining parts taken from reference TRBV2 and TRBJ1-5, reads EPEVTQTPSHQVTQMGQEVILRCVPISNHLYFYWYRQILGQKVEFLVSFYNNEISEKSEIFDDQFSVERPDGSNFTLKIRSTKLEDSAMYFCASSVLRGPQHFGDGTRLSIL.

The chain has TRBV15 and TRBJ2-1; 7 positions agree with TRBD2. The CDR3 runs 15 residues. Germline V lookup: CDR1 LNHNV, CDR2 YYDKDF (reference sequence). J was trimmed by 8 bases and V by 4 bases; bases with no gene match: 11. The CDR3 DNA follows: TGTGCCACCAGCACGCGACTCAGCGGGGTGGATGAGCAGTTCTTC. Translation gives CATSTRLSGVDEQFF.

This clone was seen a few times. The rearrangement uses TRBV7-9 and TRBJ1-2; D not resolved. This CDR3 is built from 13 residues. CDR1 and CDR2 from the germline V gene are SEHNR and FQNEAQ (reference sequence). V was shortened by 5 bases and J by 3 bases, with 10 bases between the two germline ends. CDR3: CASSRLEDYGYTF. The CDR3 DNA reads TGTGCCAGCAGCCGTTTGGAGGACTATGGCTACACCTTC.